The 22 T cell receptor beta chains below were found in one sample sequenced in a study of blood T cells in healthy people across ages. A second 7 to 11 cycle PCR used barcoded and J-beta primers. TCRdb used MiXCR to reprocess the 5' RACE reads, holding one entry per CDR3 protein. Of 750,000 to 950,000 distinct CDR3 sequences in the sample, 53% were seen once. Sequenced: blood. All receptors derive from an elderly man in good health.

CDR3 nucleotides: TGCGCCAGCAGCCCGCGGGACGGTCGAAACACCATATATTTT. This gives the protein CASSPRDGRNTIYF. The V and J genes are TRBV5-1 and TRBJ1-3, with a weak D call TRBD1 (5 bases). This CDR3 contains 14 residues. With 4 bases removed from V and 5 bases from J, the gap between germline ends came to 13 bases. Germline CDR1 SGHRS, CDR2 YFSETQ.

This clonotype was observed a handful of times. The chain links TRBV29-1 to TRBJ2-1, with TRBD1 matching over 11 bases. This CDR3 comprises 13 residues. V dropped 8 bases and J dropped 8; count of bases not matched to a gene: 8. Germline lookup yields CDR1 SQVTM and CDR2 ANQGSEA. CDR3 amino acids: CSFEDRGLDEQFF. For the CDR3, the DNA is TGCAGCTTCGAGGACAGGGGGCTCGATGAGCAGTTCTTC.

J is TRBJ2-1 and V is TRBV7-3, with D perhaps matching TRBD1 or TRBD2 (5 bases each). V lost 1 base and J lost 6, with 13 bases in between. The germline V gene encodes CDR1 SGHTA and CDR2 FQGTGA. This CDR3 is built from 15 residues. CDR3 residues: CASSLMAGGGNEQFF. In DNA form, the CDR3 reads TGTGCCAGCAGCTTAATGGCGGGTGGGGGCAATGAGCAGTTCTTC.

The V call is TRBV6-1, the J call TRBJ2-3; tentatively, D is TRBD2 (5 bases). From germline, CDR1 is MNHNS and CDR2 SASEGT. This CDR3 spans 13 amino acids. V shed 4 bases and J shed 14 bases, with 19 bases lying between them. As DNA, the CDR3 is TGTGCCAGCAGTGGTAGCGTAGGGAGAGACGCGTATTTT. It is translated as CASSGSVGRDAYF.

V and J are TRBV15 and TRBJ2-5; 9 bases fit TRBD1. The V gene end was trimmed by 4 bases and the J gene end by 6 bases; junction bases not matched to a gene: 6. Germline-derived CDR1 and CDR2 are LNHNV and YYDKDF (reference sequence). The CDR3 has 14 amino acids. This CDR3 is CATSTWTGEKTQYF. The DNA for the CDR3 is TGTGCCACCAGCACCTGGACAGGGGAGAAGACCCAGTACTTC.

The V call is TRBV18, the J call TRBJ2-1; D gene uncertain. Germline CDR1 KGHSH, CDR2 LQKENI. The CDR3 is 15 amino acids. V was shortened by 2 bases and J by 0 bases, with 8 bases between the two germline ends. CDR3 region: CASSPVRSSYNEQFF. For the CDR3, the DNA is TGTGCCAGCTCACCAGTCCGTAGCTCCTACAATGAGCAGTTCTTC.

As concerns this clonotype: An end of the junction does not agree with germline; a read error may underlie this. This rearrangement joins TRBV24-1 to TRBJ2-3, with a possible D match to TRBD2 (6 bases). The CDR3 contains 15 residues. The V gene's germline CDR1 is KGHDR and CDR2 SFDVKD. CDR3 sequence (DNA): TGTGCCACCGGTGAGGGCGGGGACCCGCACAGATACGCGTATTTT. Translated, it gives CATGEGGDPHRYAYF.

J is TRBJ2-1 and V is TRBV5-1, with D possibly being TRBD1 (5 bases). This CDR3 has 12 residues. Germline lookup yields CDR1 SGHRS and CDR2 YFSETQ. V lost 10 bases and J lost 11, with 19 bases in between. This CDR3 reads CASVQEWGQQFF. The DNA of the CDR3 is TGCGCCTCCGTCCAGGAGTGGGGCCAGCAGTTCTTC.

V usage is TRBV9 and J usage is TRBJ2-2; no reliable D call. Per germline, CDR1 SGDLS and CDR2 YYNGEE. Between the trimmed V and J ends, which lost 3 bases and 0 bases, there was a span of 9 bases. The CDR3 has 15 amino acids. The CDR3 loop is CASSDRKANTGELFF. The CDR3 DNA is TGTGCCAGCAGCGACCGTAAGGCGAACACCGGGGAGCTGTTTTTT.

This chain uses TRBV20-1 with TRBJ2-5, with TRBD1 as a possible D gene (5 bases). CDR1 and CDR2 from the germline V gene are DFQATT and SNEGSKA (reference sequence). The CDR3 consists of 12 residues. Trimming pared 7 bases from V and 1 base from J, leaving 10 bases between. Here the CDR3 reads CSGTDSQETQYF. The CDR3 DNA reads TGCAGTGGGACCGACAGCCAAGAGACCCAGTACTTC.

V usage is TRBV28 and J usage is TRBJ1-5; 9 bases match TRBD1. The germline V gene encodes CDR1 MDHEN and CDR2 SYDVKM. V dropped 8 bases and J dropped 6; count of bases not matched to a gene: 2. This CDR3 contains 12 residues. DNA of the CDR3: TGTGCCAGCGGGACAGGGCTTCAGCCCCAGCATTTT. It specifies CASGTGLQPQHF.

The CDR3 nucleotides read TGCAGTGCTTACAACAGGGGGACAACTAATGAAAAACTGTTTTTT. Translating it yields CSAYNRGTTNEKLFF. V gene TRBV20-1 combines with J gene TRBJ1-4; 8 bases align to TRBD1. Looked up from germline, CDR1 is DFQATT and CDR2 is SNEGSKA (reference sequence). The junction had 5 bases not matched to a gene; V was cut back by 5 bases and J by 0 bases. This CDR3 is built from 15 residues.

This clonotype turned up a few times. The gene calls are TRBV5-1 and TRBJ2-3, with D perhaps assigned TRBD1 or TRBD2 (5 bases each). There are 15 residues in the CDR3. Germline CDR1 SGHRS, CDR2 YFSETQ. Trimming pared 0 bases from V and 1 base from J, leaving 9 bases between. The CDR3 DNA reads TGCGCCAGCAGCTTGGCCGGGACGGGCACAGATACGCAGTATTTT. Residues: CASSLAGTGTDTQYF. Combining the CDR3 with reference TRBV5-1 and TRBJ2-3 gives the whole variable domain KAGVTQTPRYLIKTRGQQVTLSCSPISGHRSVSWYQQTPGQGLQFLFEYFSETQRNKGNFPGRFSGRQFSNSRSEMNVSTLELGDSALYLCASSLAGTGTDTQYFGPGTRLTVL.

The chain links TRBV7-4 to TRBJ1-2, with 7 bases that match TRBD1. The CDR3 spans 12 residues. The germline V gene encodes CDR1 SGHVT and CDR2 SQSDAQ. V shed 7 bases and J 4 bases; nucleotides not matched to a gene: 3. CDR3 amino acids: CASTYRGYGYTF. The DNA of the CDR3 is TGTGCCAGCACCTACAGGGGCTATGGCTACACCTTC.

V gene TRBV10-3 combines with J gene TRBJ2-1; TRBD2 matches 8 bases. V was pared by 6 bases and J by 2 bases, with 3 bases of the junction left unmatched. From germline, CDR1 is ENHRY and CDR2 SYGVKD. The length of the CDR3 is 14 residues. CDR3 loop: CAIRIAGTYNEQFF. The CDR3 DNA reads TGTGCCATCAGAATAGCGGGAACCTACAATGAGCAGTTCTTC.

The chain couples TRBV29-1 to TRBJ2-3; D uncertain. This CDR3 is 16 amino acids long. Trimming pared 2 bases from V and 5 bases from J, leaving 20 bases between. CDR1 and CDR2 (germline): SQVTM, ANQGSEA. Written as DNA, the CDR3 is TGCAGCGTTGAACCCGCCGGCGCTGAGACGGTAGATACGCAGTATTTT. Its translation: CSVEPAGAETVDTQYF.

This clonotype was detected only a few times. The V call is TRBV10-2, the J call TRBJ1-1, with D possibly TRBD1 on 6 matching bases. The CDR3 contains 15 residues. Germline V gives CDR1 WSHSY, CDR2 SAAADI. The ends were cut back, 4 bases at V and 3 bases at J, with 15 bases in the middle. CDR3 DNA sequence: TGCGCCAGCAGTGTGAGACAGGAGGCGGACACTGAAGCTTTCTTT. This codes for CASSVRQEADTEAFF.

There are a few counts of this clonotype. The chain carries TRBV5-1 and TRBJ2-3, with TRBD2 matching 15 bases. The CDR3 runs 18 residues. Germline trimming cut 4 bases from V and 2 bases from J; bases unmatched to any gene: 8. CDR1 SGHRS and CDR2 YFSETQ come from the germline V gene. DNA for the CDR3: TGCGCCAGCAGCCCAGGACTAGCGGGAGGGCCGGACACAGATACGCAGTATTTT. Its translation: CASSPGLAGGPDTDTQYF.

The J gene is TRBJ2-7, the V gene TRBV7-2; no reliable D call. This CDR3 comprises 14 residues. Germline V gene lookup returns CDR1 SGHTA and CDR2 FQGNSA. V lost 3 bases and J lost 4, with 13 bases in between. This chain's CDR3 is CASSFSSLGYEQYF. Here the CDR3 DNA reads TGTGCCAGCAGCTTTTCCTCGCTCGGATACGAGCAGTACTTC.

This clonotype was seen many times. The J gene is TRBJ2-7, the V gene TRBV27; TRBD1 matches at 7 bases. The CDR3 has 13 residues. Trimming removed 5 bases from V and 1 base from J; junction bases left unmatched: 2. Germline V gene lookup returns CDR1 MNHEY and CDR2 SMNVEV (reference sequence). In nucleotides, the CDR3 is TGTGCCAGCAGTCCGGGACAGTCCTACGAGCAGTACTTC. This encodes CASSPGQSYEQYF.

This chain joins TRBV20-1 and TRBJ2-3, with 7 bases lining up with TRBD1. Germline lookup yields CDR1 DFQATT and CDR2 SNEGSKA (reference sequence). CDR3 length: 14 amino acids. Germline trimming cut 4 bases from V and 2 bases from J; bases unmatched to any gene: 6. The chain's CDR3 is CSATGQVPTDTQYF. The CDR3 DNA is TGCAGTGCTACCGGACAGGTCCCCACAGATACGCAGTATTTT.

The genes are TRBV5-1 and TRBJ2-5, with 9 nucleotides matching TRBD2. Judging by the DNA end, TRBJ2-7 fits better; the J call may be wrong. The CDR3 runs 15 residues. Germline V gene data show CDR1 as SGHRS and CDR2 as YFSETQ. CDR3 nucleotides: TGCGCCAGCAGCTTCCTTCGCGGGAGGGAATACGAGCAGTACTTC. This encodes CASSFLRGREYEQYF.